This TCR beta chain was obtained from a study of OX40 agonist ivuxolimab in advanced cancers. Study-level findings and limits: CD4+ and CD8+ blood T cells expanded clonally by week 6 at 0.1 to 3.0 mg/kg. Expanded clones were, on average, more numerous among CD8+ T cells than CD4+.

V was cut by 5 bases and J by 5 bases, with 15 bases left in between. This CDR3 comprises 14 residues. CDR1 is LNHDA and CDR2 is SQIVND in the germline V gene (reference sequence). Details on this clone: Its antigen remains unidentified.

Repertoires were generated with immunoSEQ multiplex PCR, while TCRdb's copy carries only in-frame clones and drops some. The sample contains about 69,000 clones, 75% to 90% of which appear only once. People who had autoimmune disease history or systemic immunosuppression were excluded. Sample: CD4+ or CD8+ T cells sorted from blood, taken in a trial of the OX40 agonist ivuxolimab. This receptor was taken from an adult with an advanced solid tumor such as melanoma, head and neck, liver or kidney cancer. This sequence joins TRBV19 and TRBJ1-2, with unresolved D. This CDR3 is CASSLPTDGYGYTF. The CDR3, as DNA: TGTGCCAGTAGTCTGCCAACGGACGGATATGGCTACACCTTC.